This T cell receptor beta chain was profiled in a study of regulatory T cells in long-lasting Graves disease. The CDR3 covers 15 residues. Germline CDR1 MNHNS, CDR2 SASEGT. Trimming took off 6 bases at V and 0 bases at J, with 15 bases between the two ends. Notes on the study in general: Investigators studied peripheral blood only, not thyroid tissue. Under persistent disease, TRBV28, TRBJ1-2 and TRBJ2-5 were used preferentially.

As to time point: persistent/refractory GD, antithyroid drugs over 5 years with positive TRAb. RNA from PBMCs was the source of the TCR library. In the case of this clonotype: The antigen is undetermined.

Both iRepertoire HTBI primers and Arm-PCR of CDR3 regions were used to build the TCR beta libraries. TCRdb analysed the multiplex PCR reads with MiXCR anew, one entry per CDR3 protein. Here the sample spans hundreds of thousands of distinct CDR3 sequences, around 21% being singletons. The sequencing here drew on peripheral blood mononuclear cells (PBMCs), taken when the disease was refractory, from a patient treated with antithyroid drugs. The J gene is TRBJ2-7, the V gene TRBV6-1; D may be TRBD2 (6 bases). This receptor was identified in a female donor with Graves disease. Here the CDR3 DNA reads TGTGCCAGCAGATCAGGGCTAGCGCGCTCCTACGAGCAGTACTTC. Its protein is CASRSGLARSYEQYF.